The entry that follows covers one TCR beta chain sequence. This sample is part of a study of identical twins. This CDR3 contains 16 residues. Germline V gene sequence: CDR1 SGHTA, CDR2 FQGNSA. V shed 5 bases, J shed 3 bases, and the junction held 10 bases outside the gene matches. TCRdb reprocessed the 5' RACE reads via MiXCR and lists one record per CDR3 protein. Of some 1,600,000 distinct CDR3 sequences in the sample, about 32% were seen once. Material for sequencing was cord blood. The rearrangement joins TRBV7-2 to TRBJ1-5, with TRBD1 identical over 7 bases. This TCR derives from a newborn girl in good health. The CDR3 loop reads CASSLTGTVSNQPQHF. CDR3 sequence (DNA): TGTGCCAGCAGCCTCACCGGGACAGTCTCCAATCAGCCCCAGCATTTT.